Listed here are 30 T cell receptor beta chains from one sample, sequenced in a study of monozygotic twins with inflammatory bowel disease. TCRdb re-called the 5' RACE reads and shows each CDR3 protein once, DNA omitted. Recorded for this sample: about 160,000 distinct CDR3 sequences. Sequenced sample: blood. All receptors come from a human donor with ulcerative colitis or Crohn's disease, or a healthy co-twin of an affected twin (not recorded which).

This rearrangement joins TRBV28 to TRBJ2-5; TCRdb names TRBD2, which stays unverified in the absence of DNA. The V gene's germline CDR1 is MDHEN and CDR2 SYDVKM. CDR3 length: 17 residues. The CDR3 reads CASSASFSGMTQETQYF.

V and J are TRBV5-1 and TRBJ2-5; without DNA, the TCRdb call of TRBD1 cannot be checked. The CDR3 is made up of 14 amino acids. Germline loops: CDR1 SGHRS, CDR2 YFSETQ. CDR3 in amino acids: CASGPQGPQETQYF.

The V and J genes are TRBV7-6 and TRBJ2-7; TCRdb calls TRBD2, which cannot be checked without DNA. The germline CDR1 and CDR2 sequences are SGHVS and FNYEAQ. The CDR3 contains 13 residues. CDR3: CASSSRLNYEQYF.

The chain links TRBV15 to TRBJ2-1; TCRdb's D call, TRBD1, is unchecked because there is no DNA. Germline V lookup: CDR1 LNHNV, CDR2 YYDKDF (reference sequence). The CDR3 covers 12 residues. CDR3 sequence: CATSGGGNEQFF.

V usage is TRBV5-1 and J usage is TRBJ2-3. The germline gives CDR1 SGHRS, CDR2 YFSETQ. The CDR3 runs 11 residues. Here the CDR3 reads CASSVGDTQYF.

This chain uses TRBV7-2 with TRBJ2-2; TCRdb's D call, TRBD1, is unchecked because there is no DNA. This CDR3 contains 13 residues. CDR1 and CDR2 from the germline V gene are SGHTA and FQGNSA. The CDR3 is CASAVRGTGELFF.

V gene TRBV9 combines with J gene TRBJ2-1; TCRdb's D call of TRBD2 is untestable without DNA. The CDR3 spans 15 residues. Looked up from germline, CDR1 is SGDLS and CDR2 is YYNGEE. The CDR3: CASGTNGRSYNEQFF.

This chain uses TRBV15 with TRBJ2-7; TCRdb's D call of TRBD1 is untestable without DNA. In germline, CDR1 is LNHNV, CDR2 YYDKDF (reference sequence). The CDR3 is made up of 13 amino acids. The CDR3 region is CATSRGNRESEYF.

The rearrangement links TRBV20-1 to TRBJ2-5; lacking DNA, the TRBD2 call made by TCRdb goes unchecked. From germline, CDR1 is DFQATT and CDR2 SNEGSKA (reference sequence). This CDR3 has 15 amino acids. CDR3 sequence: CSARYLAGVSETQYF.

CDR3 amino acids: CASSATGSIDGNTIYF. The rearrangement joins TRBV6-1 to TRBJ1-3; the D call of TRBD1 rests on TCRdb alone, since no DNA is present to check it. The germline gives CDR1 MNHNS, CDR2 SASEGT. The CDR3 consists of 16 residues.

The rearrangement joins TRBV3-1 to TRBJ1-6; TCRdb returns TRBD1, unconfirmable since there is no DNA. This CDR3 has 16 amino acids. Germline lookup yields CDR1 LGHDT and CDR2 YNNKEL (reference sequence). CDR3 loop: CASSQKDREDNSPLHF.

The chain employs TRBV6-1 and TRBJ2-1; TCRdb reports TRBD1, a call that lacks DNA to check it against. Germline loops: CDR1 MNHNS, CDR2 SASEGT. The CDR3 is 15 amino acids. CDR3 sequence: CASSETGVSYNEQFF.

The CDR3 sequence is CASSFRSGDLNTEAFF. The chain uses TRBV5-1 and TRBJ1-1; the D gene TCRdb calls, TRBD1, cannot be checked with no DNA. Germline V gene lookup returns CDR1 SGHRS and CDR2 YFSETQ. This CDR3 comprises 16 residues.

The chain has TRBV7-2 and TRBJ2-1. CDR3 length: 13 residues. The germline V gene encodes CDR1 SGHTA and CDR2 FQGNSA. The CDR3 protein is CASSLADPIEQFF.

The chain couples TRBV28 to TRBJ2-7; TCRdb picks TRBD2, but there is no DNA to check that call. Germline loops: CDR1 MDHEN, CDR2 SYDVKM. The CDR3 extends over 15 amino acids. CDR3 residues: CASSALSGRAGEQYF.

This chain uses TRBV11-3 with TRBJ1-6; TCRdb outputs TRBD1, but without DNA this stays unchecked. The CDR3 runs to 14 residues. Germline V gene lookup returns CDR1 SGHNT and CDR2 YENEEA. The CDR3 spells CASSLGGGTSPLHF.

The chain has TRBV28 and TRBJ2-2; lacking DNA, the TRBD1 call made by TCRdb goes unchecked. From germline, CDR1 is MDHEN and CDR2 SYDVKM. The CDR3 contains 17 residues. CDR3 sequence: CATTPLRGVRNTGELFF.

The rearrangement links TRBV6-1 to TRBJ2-2. The germline CDR1 and CDR2 sequences are MNHNS and SASEGT. The CDR3 contains 14 residues. This CDR3 is CASSRGRNTGELFF.

The rearrangement links TRBV2 to TRBJ1-3. Germline values: CDR1 SNHLY, CDR2 FYNNEI. The CDR3 is 13 residues long. The CDR3 sequence is CASSDVPGNTIYF. The full variable domain, in which reference TRBV2 and TRBJ1-3 provide the parts outside the CDR3, is EPEVTQTPSHQVTQMGQEVILRCVPISNHLYFYWYRQILGQKVEFLVSFYNNEISEKSEIFDDQFSVERPDGSNFTLKIRSTKLEDSAMYFCASSDVPGNTIYFGEGSWLTVV.

J is TRBJ2-1 and V is TRBV7-2; the TCRdb D gene call, TRBD1, has no DNA to confirm it. This CDR3 region has 15 residues. Germline V gene data show CDR1 as SGHTA and CDR2 as FQGNSA. CDR3 amino acids: CASSSTRGTYNEQFF.

V usage is TRBV20-1 and J usage is TRBJ2-1; the D gene TCRdb calls, TRBD2, cannot be checked with no DNA. This CDR3 spans 15 amino acids. Per germline, CDR1 DFQATT and CDR2 SNEGSKA (reference sequence). Here the CDR3 reads CSARATAPRRNEQFF.

J is TRBJ1-3 and V is TRBV28; with no DNA, the TCRdb D assignment of TRBD1 cannot be verified. Germline-derived CDR1 and CDR2 are MDHEN and SYDVKM. The CDR3 totals 14 residues. This CDR3 is CASRGDVLGNTIYF.

The chain has TRBV12-3 or TRBV12-4 and TRBJ2-3; TCRdb's D call of TRBD1 is untestable without DNA. The length of the CDR3 is 15 residues. Here the CDR3 reads CASTVNQGMGDTQYF.

J is TRBJ2-3 and V is TRBV19; TCRdb's D call of TRBD1 is untestable without DNA. Germline loops: CDR1 LNHDA, CDR2 SQIVND (reference sequence). The CDR3 spans 15 residues. The CDR3 spells CASSMGTVSTDTQYF. Combining the CDR3 with reference TRBV19 and TRBJ2-3 gives the whole variable domain DGGITQSPKYLFRKEGQNVTLSCEQNLNHDAMYWYRQDPGQGLRLIYYSQIVNDFQKGDIAEGYSVSREKKESFPLTVTSAQKNPTAFYLCASSMGTVSTDTQYFGPGTRLTVL.

The chain joins TRBV4-1 to TRBJ2-3; there is no DNA to check the TCRdb D call of TRBD1. Per germline, CDR1 MGHRA and CDR2 YSYEKL. The CDR3 covers 15 residues. The CDR3 loop reads CASSPRTLGTDTQYF.

J is TRBJ1-1 and V is TRBV7-2. CDR1 and CDR2 from the germline V gene are SGHTA and FQGNSA. CDR3 size: 15 residues. CDR3 residues: CASKRGGIVNTEAFF.

V and J are TRBV20-1 and TRBJ2-3. Germline V CDR1 and CDR2: DFQATT, SNEGSKA (reference sequence). The CDR3 spans 12 residues. This CDR3 reads CSARELTDTQYF.

The rearrangement uses TRBV6-2 or TRBV6-3 and TRBJ2-2; TCRdb reports TRBD2, a call that lacks DNA to check it against. The germline gives CDR1 MNHEY, CDR2 SVGEGT. There are 15 residues in the CDR3. The CDR3 reads CASSYMGENTGELFF.

The chain uses TRBV5-1 and TRBJ2-1; TCRdb reports TRBD2, a call that lacks DNA to check it against. Germline V gene data show CDR1 as SGHRS and CDR2 as YFSETQ. CDR3 length: 16 residues. This CDR3 is CASSWTSGLAYNEQFF.

The chain employs TRBV7-3 and TRBJ2-7; as DNA is missing, the TRBD1 call by TCRdb cannot be tested. Germline lookup yields CDR1 SGHTA and CDR2 FQGTGA. The length of the CDR3 is 14 residues. CDR3 in amino acids: CASSLDAGSGEQYF.